The clone carrying this T cell receptor (beta chain) occurred a few times. What it binds is not known. This specimen belongs to a study of T cells in Graves' hyperthyroidism and ophthalmopathy. Broader study findings: Stable hyperthyroidism was separated from ophthalmopathy by a model based on 13 V-J features. Blood also contained most expanded thyroid clonotypes above 0.001.

Template material for amplifying TCR beta CDR3 regions consisted of RNA transcripts. TCR CDR3 regions were first amplified by RT-PCR with HTBI primers. TCRdb passed the multiplex PCR reads through MiXCR, listing each CDR3 protein once. Found here are some 560,000 distinct CDR3 sequences, 15% to 19% of them singletons; the top ten hold less than 9.5%. Graves' hyperthyroidism was deemed stable absent ophthalmopathy progression within 18 months. The germline gives CDR1 DFQATT, CDR2 SNEGSKA (reference sequence). The CDR3 is made up of 15 amino acids. With 1 base clipped from V and 5 bases from J, the junction kept 10 bases outside the gene matches.

The TCR sequence derives from a woman in her twenties or thirties with Graves' hyperthyroidism. The chain couples TRBV20-1 to TRBJ2-5; TRBD2 agrees at 7 bases. Sequencing input: blood. CDR3 coding DNA: TGCAGTGCTAGAGGGCTAGCGGATGTGATGGAGACCCAGTACTTC. Translating it yields CSARGLADVMETQYF.